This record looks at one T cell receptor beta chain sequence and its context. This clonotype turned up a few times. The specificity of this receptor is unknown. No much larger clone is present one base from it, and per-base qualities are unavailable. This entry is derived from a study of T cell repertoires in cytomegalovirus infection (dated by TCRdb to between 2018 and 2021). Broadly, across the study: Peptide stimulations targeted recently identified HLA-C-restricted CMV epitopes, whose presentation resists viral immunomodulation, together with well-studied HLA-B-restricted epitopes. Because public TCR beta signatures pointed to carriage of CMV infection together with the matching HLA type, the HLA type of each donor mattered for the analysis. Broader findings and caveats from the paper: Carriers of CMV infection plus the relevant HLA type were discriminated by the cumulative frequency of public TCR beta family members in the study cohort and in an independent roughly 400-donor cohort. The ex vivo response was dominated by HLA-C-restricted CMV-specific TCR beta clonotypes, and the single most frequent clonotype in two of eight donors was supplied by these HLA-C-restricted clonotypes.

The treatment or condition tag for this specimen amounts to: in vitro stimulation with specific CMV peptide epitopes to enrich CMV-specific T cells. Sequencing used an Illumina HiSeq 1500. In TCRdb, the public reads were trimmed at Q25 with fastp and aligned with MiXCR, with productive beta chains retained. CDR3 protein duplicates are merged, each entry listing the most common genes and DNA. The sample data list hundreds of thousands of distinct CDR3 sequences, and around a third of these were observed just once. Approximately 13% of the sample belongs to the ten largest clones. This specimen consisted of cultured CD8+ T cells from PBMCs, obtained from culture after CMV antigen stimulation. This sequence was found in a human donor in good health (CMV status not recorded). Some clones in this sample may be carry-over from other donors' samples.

This receptor has the CDR3 CASSLRSGWDPEAFF. At the DNA level, the sequence is TGTGCCAGCTCCCTACGGTCAGGTTGGGACCCTGAAGCTTTCTTT. Recombination joined TRBV18 with TRBJ1-1, with TRBD1 tentatively as D gene (5 bases match). The CDR3 runs 15 amino acids, cysteine and phenylalanine included. CDR3 DNA is the only sequence kept; it has 45 bases, read in frame from the first base. V was cut back by 6 bases and J by 6 bases, leaving a gap of 20 bases between them. CDR1 and CDR2, per the germline V gene, are KGHSH and LQKENI.